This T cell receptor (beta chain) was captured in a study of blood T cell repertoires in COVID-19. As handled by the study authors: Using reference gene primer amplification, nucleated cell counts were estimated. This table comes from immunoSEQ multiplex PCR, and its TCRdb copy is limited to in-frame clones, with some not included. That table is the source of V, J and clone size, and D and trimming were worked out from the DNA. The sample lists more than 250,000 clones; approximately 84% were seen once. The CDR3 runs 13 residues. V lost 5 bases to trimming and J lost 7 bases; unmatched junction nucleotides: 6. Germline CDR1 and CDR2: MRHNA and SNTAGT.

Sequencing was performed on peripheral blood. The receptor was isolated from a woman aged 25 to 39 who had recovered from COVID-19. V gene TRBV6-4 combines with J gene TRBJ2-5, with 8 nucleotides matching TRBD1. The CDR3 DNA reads TGTGCCAGCAGTCCGGACAGGGAAGGGACCCAGTACTTC. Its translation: CASSPDREGTQYF.